This section outlines one T cell receptor (beta chain) sequence together with its context. Germline CDR1 and CDR2: MNHEY and SVGEGT. The V and J ends lost 0 bases and 7 bases, in that order; junction bases with no gene match: 5. CDR3 size: 15 residues. The sample belongs to a study of blood T cell repertoires in COVID-19. Study background: In each case, the material was cDNA or gDNA derived from T cells, B-cell-depleted T cells, or PBMCs.

Original data processing: Reference gene primer amplification gave estimated nucleated cell counts. Data came from immunoSEQ multiplex PCR; TCRdb stores just in-frame clones and leaves some out. V and J calls and clone size follow that table, whereas D and trimming were derived from the DNA. The sample holds roughly 200,000 clones, roughly 87% seen once. Clinical histories supplied by participants themselves formed the basis of cohort assignment. The chain joins TRBV6-2 or TRBV6-3 to TRBJ1-5, with 8 positions matching TRBD1. Specimen: PBMCs or T cells enriched from blood (not recorded which). This clonotype originated in a woman in her twenties or thirties who had recovered from COVID-19. The CDR3 loop is CASSYSSRGLQPQHF. In DNA, the CDR3 is TGTGCCAGCAGTTACTCGAGCAGGGGGCTCCAGCCCCAGCATTTT.